A selection of T cell receptor beta chains follows, all from one sample in a study of T cell repertoires in cytomegalovirus infection. TCRdb passed the reads through MiXCR, listing each CDR3 protein once. In the table there are about 890,000 distinct CDR3 sequences, roughly 31% of which are singletons. Their antigens remain unidentified. The sample in question was cultured CD8+ T cells from PBMCs, obtained from culture after CMV antigen stimulation. These receptors all stem from a human donor in good health (CMV status not recorded). Some clones in this sample may be carry-over from other donors' samples. Each CDR3 is given without its conserved first and last residue. The order of the fields is clone size, V gene, CDR3 protein. Clone size, where shown, is once, few, many, or a class for clones that have expanded.

clone size: -; V gene: TRBV27; CDR3 protein: ASSYQRDYGYT
clone size: many; V gene: TRBV7-6; CDR3 protein: ASSSRYRDPANTGELF
clone size: few; V gene: TRBV5-1; CDR3 protein: ASRSGTSGGGYNEQF
clone size: few; V gene: TRBV7-2; CDR3 protein: ASSSGLRNTDTQY
clone size: once; V gene: TRBV27; CDR3 protein: ASSSPRGGPDKIPYEQY
clone size: few; V gene: TRBV5-4; CDR3 protein: ASSLDAGFGYT
clone size: -; V gene: TRBV28; CDR3 protein: ASSFALTGITGELF
clone size: many; V gene: TRBV7-9; CDR3 protein: ASSSASTSVRNEQF
clone size: many; V gene: TRBV6-2/TRBV6-3; CDR3 protein: ASSYSMEGSNQPQH
clone size: few; V gene: TRBV7-9; CDR3 protein: ASSLIGQSKPSQETQY